The 8 T cell receptor beta chains reported below all come from one sample, sequenced in a study of identical twins' blood T cells (dated by TCRdb to the early 2010s). Library prep was done by 5' RACE. Sequencing was carried out with an Illumina Genome Analyzer IIx. The public reads were reanalyzed by TCRdb: fastp trimming at Q25, MiXCR alignment, in-frame beta chains only. Every distinct CDR3 protein forms one entry, paired with its most common genes and DNA. Within this sample are 400,000 or so distinct CDR3 sequences, with approximately 30% of them counted one time only. The ten largest account for roughly 5.5% of the sample. Sequencing input: PBMCs. These TCRs come from a woman between 18 and 49 years old in good health.

This clonotype was seen a single time. Mismatch with germline at one junction end may stem from a read error. The chain recombines TRBV5-1 with TRBJ1-1; weak D call: TRBD1 (5 bases). Germline V lookup: CDR1 SGHRS, CDR2 YFSETQ. CDR3 length: 15 amino acids. CDR3 sequence: CASSLYGTGNIEAFF. The CDR3 DNA is TGCGCCAGCAGCTTGTACGGCACAGGAAACATTGAAGCTTTCTTT.

This clonotype was observed at least ten times. V usage is TRBV20-1 and J usage is TRBJ2-1; D is uncertain. The CDR3 sequence is 12 residues long. Germline assignment: CDR1 DFQATT and CDR2 SNEGSKA (reference sequence). V was shortened by 0 bases and J by 7 bases, with 7 bases between the two germline ends. DNA of the CDR3: TGCAGTGCTAGAGATCGGTGGAATGAGCAGTTCTTC. It is translated as CSARDRWNEQFF.

The gene calls are TRBV5-4 and TRBJ2-1, with D maybe TRBD2 (6 bases). CDR1 SGHNT and CDR2 YYREEE come from the germline V gene (reference sequence). V was cut by 1 base and J by 1 base, with 15 bases left in between. CDR3 length equals 17 residues. This CDR3 reads CASSLSGLEWSYNEQFF. CDR3 bases: TGTGCCAGCAGCTTGTCGGGACTCGAGTGGTCCTACAATGAGCAGTTCTTC.

The chain recombines TRBV29-1 with TRBJ2-7; D could derive from TRBD1 or TRBD2 (5 bases each). Trimming removed 3 bases at V and 0 bases at J, with 9 bases between. Looked up from germline, CDR1 is SQVTM and CDR2 is ANQGSEA. This CDR3 spans 13 amino acids. This chain's CDR3 is CSVDTGRSYEQYF. CDR3 DNA: TGCAGCGTTGATACGGGGCGCTCCTACGAGCAGTACTTC.

This clonotype was seen only a few times. The chain joins TRBV4-3 to TRBJ1-6; no clear D gene. This CDR3 is 16 amino acids long. With 1 base removed from V and 7 bases from J, the gap between germline ends came to 14 bases. In germline, CDR1 is LGHNA, CDR2 YSLEER. As DNA, the CDR3 is TGCGCCAGCAGCCAAGTTTTGAGAAGCCCCAATTCACCCCTCCACTTT. The encoded protein is CASSQVLRSPNSPLHF.

The chain uses TRBV3-1 and TRBJ1-1; the match to TRBD1 covers 7 bases. This CDR3 has 12 amino acids. Looked up from germline, CDR1 is LGHDT and CDR2 is YNNKEL (reference sequence). V gave up 4 bases and J gave up 11 bases; unmatched junction bases: 7. The chain's CDR3 is CASSRAQGHAFF. CDR3 sequence (DNA): TGTGCCAGCAGCCGGGCACAGGGGCATGCTTTCTTT.

This clonotype was counted between two and nine times. This sequence joins TRBV12-5 and TRBJ1-5, with D unresolved. Deletions cut 3 bases from V and 0 bases from J, with 9 bases between. Germline V gene lookup returns CDR1 LGHNT and CDR2 FRNRAP. The CDR3 length is 15 residues. The CDR3 sequence: CASGFEGFSNQPQHF. The CDR3 DNA reads TGTGCTAGTGGTTTTGAAGGGTTTAGCAATCAGCCCCAGCATTTT.

This clonotype was seen a single time. V usage is TRBV9 and J usage is TRBJ1-1, with unresolved D. The V and J ends lost 0 bases and 4 bases respectively, with 10 bases between them. From germline, CDR1 is SGDLS and CDR2 YYNGEE. The CDR3 sequence is 14 residues long. CDR3 DNA: TGTGCCAGCAGCGTAGAAGGCAGTAGCACTGAAGCTTTCTTT. Amino acids: CASSVEGSSTEAFF. Using reference TRBV9 and TRBJ1-1 for the parts outside the CDR3, the full variable domain is DSGVTQTPKHLITATGQRVTLRCSPRSGDLSVYWYQQSLDQGLQFLIQYYNGEERAKGNILERFSAQQFPDLHSELNLSSLELGDSALYFCASSVEGSSTEAFFGQGTRLTVV.